These 10 T cell receptor beta chains were sequenced from one sample in a study of CD8+ T cells in alopecia areata. The sequencing template was cDNA reverse transcribed from extracted RNA. Sequencing was performed with immunoSEQ multiplex PCR; in TCRdb, only in-frame clones are kept and a portion is missing. The data show 90,000 to 150,000 clones, about 61% seen once. Treatment indicated: oral pan-JAK inhibitor, 5-10 mg twice daily. Sample: CD8+ T cells sorted from blood, taken at week 4, from a patient treated with tofacitinib. These receptors were taken from a human donor with alopecia areata.

The sample holds a few counts of this clone. The chain recombines TRBV29-1 with TRBJ2-7; D remains unclear. The CDR3 extends over 15 amino acids. In germline, CDR1 is SQVTM, CDR2 ANQGSEA. V was clipped by 3 bases and J by 2 bases, with 17 bases between them. The DNA of the CDR3 is TGCAGCGTTGAGATTGCTTCCCAATTTACCTACGAGCAGTACTTC. Residues: CSVEIASQFTYEQYF.

This clone was observed a few times. The V call is TRBV30, the J call TRBJ2-7, with a possible D match to TRBD1 (6 bases). Per the germline V gene, CDR1 is GTSNPN and CDR2 is SVGIG (reference sequence). This CDR3 spans 11 amino acids. Trimming took off 5 bases at V and 5 bases at J, with 10 bases between the two ends. The DNA of the CDR3 is TGTGCCTGGTCTACAGGGAACGAGCAGTACTTC. Protein sequence: CAWSTGNEQYF.

V is TRBV29-1 and J is TRBJ2-7; 9 bases are a match to TRBD1. This CDR3 spans 16 amino acids. Germline V gene data show CDR1 as SQVTM and CDR2 as ANQGSEA. After removal of 0 bases from V and 4 bases from J, the junction contained 10 bases not matched to a gene. The CDR3 protein is CSVEDPLPGQGYEQYF. CDR3 in DNA: TGCAGCGTTGAAGATCCTCTGCCGGGACAGGGATACGAGCAGTACTTC.

A few counts support this clone. The rearrangement uses TRBV30 and TRBJ1-2, with 8 bases identical to TRBD1. This CDR3 is built from 13 residues. Germline V gives CDR1 GTSNPN, CDR2 SVGIG (reference sequence). V lost 1 base to trimming and J lost 6 bases; unmatched junction nucleotides: 4. The CDR3 DNA follows: TGTGCCTGGAGTGGAGGACAGGGCAATGGCTACACCTTC. Translated, it gives CAWSGGQGNGYTF.

The chain carries TRBV28 and TRBJ1-5; no firm D call. This CDR3 region has 12 residues. With 3 bases removed from V and 6 bases from J, the gap between germline ends came to 6 bases. Germline CDR1 reads MDHEN; CDR2 reads SYDVKM. The CDR3 protein is CASSFLGQPQHF. The CDR3 coding sequence is TGTGCCAGCAGTTTCCTGGGTCAGCCCCAGCATTTT.

The chain recombines TRBV30 with TRBJ2-1; 7 bases agree with TRBD2. CDR1 is GTSNPN, CDR2 SVGIG, per germline (reference sequence). Unmatched junction bases numbered 11, after V lost 4 bases and J lost 8 bases. This CDR3 has 14 amino acids. The CDR3 DNA follows: TGTGCCTGGACTTTGGCGGGGGATTTCGATGAGCAGTTCTTC. Its translation: CAWTLAGDFDEQFF.

V is TRBV30 and J is TRBJ1-2, with 9 bases fitting TRBD1. The V gene end was trimmed by 1 base and the J gene end by 6 bases; junction bases not matched to a gene: 3. The CDR3 is 13 amino acids. The germline CDR1 and CDR2 sequences are GTSNPN and SVGIG (reference sequence). CDR3 protein: CAWSGDREDGYTF. In nucleotides, the CDR3 is TGTGCCTGGAGTGGGGACAGGGAGGATGGCTACACCTTC.

This chain connects TRBV14 to TRBJ1-1; D not certain. The germline CDR1 and CDR2 sequences are SGHDN and FVKESK. This CDR3 comprises 16 residues. Deletions cut 4 bases from V and 0 bases from J, with 15 bases between. This CDR3 is CASSPSRSLLNTEAFF. CDR3 DNA sequence: TGTGCCAGCAGCCCTTCCAGGTCACTGCTGAACACTGAAGCTTTCTTT.

In its sample, this clone was seen a few times. Written as DNA, the CDR3 is TGCAGCGTTGACGGAGCGGGGGAAACCTACGAGCAGTACTTC. Encoded protein: CSVDGAGETYEQYF. V and J are TRBV29-1 and TRBJ2-7; 8 bases fit TRBD2. Germline-derived CDR1 and CDR2 are SQVTM and ANQGSEA. The CDR3 is 14 residues long. After removal of 3 bases from V and 2 bases from J, the junction contained 6 bases not matched to a gene.

This clone came up a few times. Compared with germline, one end of the junction differs, possibly owing to a read error. The rearrangement links TRBV25-1 to TRBJ1-2; 8 nucleotides match TRBD1. The CDR3 is 15 amino acids. In germline, CDR1 is MGHDK, CDR2 SYGVNS. The chain's CDR3 is CASSDSTGANSGYTF. Here the CDR3 DNA reads TGTGCCAGCAGTGATTCGACAGGGGCGAACTCTGGCTACACCTTC.